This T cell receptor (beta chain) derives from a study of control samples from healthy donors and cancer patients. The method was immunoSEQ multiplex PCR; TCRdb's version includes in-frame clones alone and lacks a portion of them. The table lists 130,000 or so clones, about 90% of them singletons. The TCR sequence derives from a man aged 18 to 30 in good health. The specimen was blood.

The CDR3 nucleotides read TGTGCCAGCAGCTTAGGGGCAGCCACAGATACGCAGTATTTT. It encodes CASSLGAATDTQYF. The gene calls are TRBV7-2 and TRBJ2-3; no clear D. The length of the CDR3 is 14 residues. CDR1 and CDR2 from the germline V gene are SGHTA and FQGNSA. V lost 1 base and J 2 bases, leaving 7 bases between the germline ends.